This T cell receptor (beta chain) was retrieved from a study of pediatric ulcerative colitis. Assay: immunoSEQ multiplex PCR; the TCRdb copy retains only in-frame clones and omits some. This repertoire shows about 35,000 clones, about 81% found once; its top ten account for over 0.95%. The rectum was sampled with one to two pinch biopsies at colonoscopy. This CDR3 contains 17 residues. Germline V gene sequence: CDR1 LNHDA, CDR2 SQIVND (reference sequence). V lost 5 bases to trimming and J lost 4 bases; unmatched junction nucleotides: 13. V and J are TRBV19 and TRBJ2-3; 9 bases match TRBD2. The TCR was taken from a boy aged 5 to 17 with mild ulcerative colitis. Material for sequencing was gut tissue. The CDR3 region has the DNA TGTGCCAGTAGTCTCGGTCTAGCGGGGTCTACATCAGATACGCAGTATTTT. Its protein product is CASSLGLAGSTSDTQYF.